This T cell receptor beta chain was retrieved from a study of CD8+ T cells in alopecia areata. Points from the study as a whole: Mice showed clearer TCR sharing than patients did, a gap that was possibly HLA-related.

Sequencing relied on a cDNA template that was reverse transcribed from extracted RNA. TCRdb's table, derived via immunoSEQ multiplex PCR, lists solely in-frame clones and lacks some. The sample lists some 200,000 clones, about 61% occurring once. CDR3 size: 11 residues. Trimming removed 10 bases from V and 7 bases from J, with 13 bases in between. Germline-derived CDR1 and CDR2 are SNHLY and FYNNEI. This clone occurred a few times. Its antigen remains unidentified. The chain couples TRBV2 to TRBJ1-2; D remains unclear. The sample taken for sequencing was CD8+ T cells sorted from blood. The TCR was taken from a human donor in good health. The CDR3 reads CATLADLGYTF. The CDR3 DNA is TGTGCCACACTAGCTGACCTTGGCTACACCTTC.